A selection of T cell receptor beta chains follows, all from one sample in a study of blood T cell repertoires in COVID-19. Data came from immunoSEQ multiplex PCR; TCRdb stores just in-frame clones and leaves some out. This table holds approximately 32,000 clones, about 90% found once. The sequenced material came from peripheral blood. The receptors shown here come from a woman aged 70-85 years with active COVID-19. Both conserved end residues are part of each CDR3. A D gene is named only where the DNA matches it firmly. A clone size is listed for some rows: how often the clone was seen (once, few, many), or a class if it is expanded.

TRBV6-1,.,TRBD2,CASSEVLAAYNEQFF
TRBV27,.,.,CASSLSDSWGETQYF
TRBV10-3,.,TRBD1,CAIRTTGAVTSSTDTQYF
TRBV4-1,.,.,CASSQDWKGAYNEQFF
TRBV3-1/TRBV3-2,.,TRBD1,CASSQGGQYTEAFF
TRBV19,.,.,CASSIAWRAMNTEAFF
TRBV2,.,.,CASSGRQVLPSEAFF
TRBV5-1,.,.,CASSPIPGNTEAFF
TRBV4-3,.,.,CASSDAAPPPPTNEKLFF
TRBV18,.,TRBD2,CASSPSTSGITDTQYF
TRBV5-6,.,TRBD1,CASSLGDRYEQYF
TRBV19,.,TRBD2,CASSIGVRLAGRENEQFF
TRBV6-5,.,TRBD1,CASKRGGGNEKLFF
TRBV6-6,few,.,CASSYSSELFF
TRBV5-4,.,TRBD2,CASSREVAGGGPDTQYF
TRBV7-2,.,.,CASSLSGSYEQYF
TRBV7-2,.,TRBD2,CASSFQLAGGAETQYF
TRBV4-3,few,.,CASSLDRFDSYNEQFF
TRBV5-1,.,TRBD2,CASSRSGGAPDTQYF
TRBV4-1,.,.,CASSQDPASSYNSPLHF
TRBV6-6,.,.,CASTSQGTYEQYF
TRBV29-1,.,.,CSVDGGAGDTQYF
TRBV20-1,.,.,CSASGGLYF
TRBV20-1,.,.,CSARQEYEQYF
TRBV28,.,.,CASSPYPNYGYTF
TRBV2,.,TRBD1,CASMSGTGNAEAFF
TRBV3-1/TRBV3-2,once,.,CASSRDTSGNTIYF
TRBV2,.,.,CASSDGSGYNEQFF
TRBV3-1/TRBV3-2,.,TRBD2,CASSQSAGGVFAYEQYF
TRBV5-1,.,.,CASSLEPRAYNEQFF
TRBV19,.,TRBD1,CASSSWTGAEQYF
TRBV29-1,.,.,CSAILGHPGVTQYF
TRBV9,.,TRBD1,CASSTQTGRPGYTF
TRBV2,.,TRBD1,CASSDGQGREETQYF
TRBV6-5,.,.,CASSYDSQETQYF
TRBV7-2,once,TRBD1,CASSSGQGDSPLHF
TRBV5-5,.,.,CASSLGPGSIEQFF
TRBV5-6,.,TRBD1,CASSLEWDRGSGGELFF
TRBV6-2/TRBV6-3,.,.,CASSARLEDGELFF
TRBV19,.,TRBD1,CASSTQGAKGTDTQYF
TRBV7-8,once,.,CASSLRWGPSQPQHF
TRBV5-1,.,.,CASSLGSGPTGELFF
TRBV11-2,.,.,CASSLDVGEQFF
TRBV30,.,.,CAWIWVRGEAFF
TRBV5-8,.,TRBD2,CASSLTAGEGWADTQYF
TRBV3-1/TRBV3-2,few,.,CASSLTGAYNEQFF
TRBV10-3,.,TRBD1,CAIRPSTGGHLYNEQFF
TRBV5-8,.,.,CASRSRGQNTGELFF
TRBV5-1,.,.,CASSEDSSYEQYF
TRBV19,.,TRBD2,CASSTGLAGVSTDTQYF
TRBV29-1,once,.,CSVEGNWGGEAFF
TRBV5-1,once,.,CASSQTSPPLEQYF
TRBV18,.,.,CASSPGQSSRNTEAFF
TRBV19,.,.,CASSISETQYF